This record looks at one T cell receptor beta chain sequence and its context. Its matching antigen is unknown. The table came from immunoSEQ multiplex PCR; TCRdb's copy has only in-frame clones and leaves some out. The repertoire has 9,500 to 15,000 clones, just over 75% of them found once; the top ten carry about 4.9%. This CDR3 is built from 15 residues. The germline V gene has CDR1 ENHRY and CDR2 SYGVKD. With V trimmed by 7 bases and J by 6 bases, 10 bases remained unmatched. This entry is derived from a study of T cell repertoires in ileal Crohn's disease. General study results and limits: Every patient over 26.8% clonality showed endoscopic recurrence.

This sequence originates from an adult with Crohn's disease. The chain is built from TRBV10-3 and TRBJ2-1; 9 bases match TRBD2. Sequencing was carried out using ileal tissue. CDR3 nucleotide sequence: TGTGCCATCACGCCGGGGCGGGGGGGCGGCAATGAGCAGTTCTTC. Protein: CAITPGRGGGNEQFF.